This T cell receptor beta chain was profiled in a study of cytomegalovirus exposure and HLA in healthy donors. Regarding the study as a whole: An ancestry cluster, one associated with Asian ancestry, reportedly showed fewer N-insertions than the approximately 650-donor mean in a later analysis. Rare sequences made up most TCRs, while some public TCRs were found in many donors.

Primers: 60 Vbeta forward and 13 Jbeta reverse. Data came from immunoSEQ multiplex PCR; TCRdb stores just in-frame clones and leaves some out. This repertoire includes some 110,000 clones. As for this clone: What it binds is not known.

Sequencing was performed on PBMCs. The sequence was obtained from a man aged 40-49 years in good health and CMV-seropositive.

CDR3 loop: CASSLPSAHTNYGYTF. CDR3 nucleotides: TGTGCCAGCAGCTTACCGTCAGCGCATACTAACTATGGCTACACCTTC. The chain joins TRBV7-8 to TRBJ1-2; no firm D call. The CDR3 is 16 amino acids. Germline CDR1 and CDR2: SGHVS and FQNEAQ. Between the trimmed V and J ends, which lost 2 bases and 0 bases, there was a span of 13 bases.